The 3 T cell receptor beta chains in this list originate from one sample, sequenced in a study of blood T cell repertoires in COVID-19. Assay used: immunoSEQ multiplex PCR; TCRdb lists only in-frame clones, some missing. The table includes fewer than 80,000 clones, over 65% detected once. Sequencing used peripheral blood. The receptors were sampled from a man aged 55-75 years with COVID-19, enrolled during active disease.

The J gene is TRBJ2-3, the V gene TRBV2; the D gene is possibly TRBD2 (6 bases). The CDR3 sequence is 14 residues long. The V end was cut by 6 bases, the J end by 4 bases, with 14 bases between. Germline assignment: CDR1 SNHLY and CDR2 FYNNEI. CDR3 bases: TGTGCCAGCAGCGCCGGGACTCAAGCAGATACGCAGTATTTT. Residues: CASSAGTQADTQYF. Looking up the rest from reference TRBV2 and TRBJ2-3 gives the full variable domain: EPEVTQTPSHQVTQMGQEVILRCVPISNHLYFYWYRQILGQKVEFLVSFYNNEISEKSEIFDDQFSVERPDGSNFTLKIRSTKLEDSAMYFCASSAGTQADTQYFGPGTRLTVL.

This clone was picked up a small number of times. The J gene is TRBJ1-3, the V gene TRBV27; the D gene is possibly TRBD1 (5 bases). Germline CDR1 MNHEY, CDR2 SMNVEV (reference sequence). V was trimmed by 5 bases and J by 7 bases, leaving 24 bases between them. CDR3 size: 17 residues. CDR3 residues: CASSPAVGATLRNTIYF. CDR3 sequence (DNA): TGTGCCAGCAGTCCCGCGGTAGGGGCAACTCTCAGGAACACCATATATTTT.

This clone was observed once. The gene calls are TRBV30 and TRBJ2-3; 7 positions agree with TRBD1. CDR3 length: 19 residues. Germline V gene lookup returns CDR1 GTSNPN and CDR2 SVGIG (reference sequence). Trimming removed 4 bases from V and 4 bases from J; junction bases left unmatched: 23. The CDR3, as DNA: TGTGCCTGGATGGGGACCAACCATTTACAGGGGATGGTCTCAGATACGCAGTATTTT. Its protein product is CAWMGTNHLQGMVSDTQYF.